This passage covers 17 T cell receptor beta chains from one sample sequenced in a study of Ad26.COV2.S vaccination and SARS-CoV-2 variants (dated by TCRdb to the early 2020s). What the treatment or condition label conveys for this sample: some 20 received Ad26.COV2.S at low or high dose, single or two shots; about 5 received placebo; per-sample allocation not given. For vaccine and placebo recipients, the sequenced repertoires came from samples collected on day 63 after the first injection. The library was generated by the immunoSEQ multiplex PCR assay. TCRdb took over this immuneACCESS table, retaining in-frame rearrangements with V and J assigned. Such tables are incomplete; in checked studies, under half of the missing clones stem from an unresolved V gene, and the remainder is unexplained. This sample has roughly 510,000 clones in its table, and around 85% of those were observed once. Of the sample, roughly 12% is held by the ten largest clones.

This sample comprised peripheral blood, obtained in a trial of Ad26.COV2.S vaccine versus placebo. The receptors were gathered from a person between 18 and 65 years old who received the Ad26.COV2.S COVID-19 vaccine or a placebo.

The V and J genes are TRBV10-3 and TRBJ2-7; D could derive from TRBD1 or TRBD2 (5 bases each). Trimming pared 8 bases from V and 0 bases from J, leaving 17 bases between. Germline V lookup: CDR1 ENHRY, CDR2 SYGVKD. The CDR3 has 15 residues. The CDR3 nucleotides are TGTGCCATCGCCGGGACCCCAGTTGTCTCCTACGAGCAGTACTTC. It specifies CAIAGTPVVSYEQYF.

The chain is built from TRBV2 and TRBJ2-6; unclear D gene. Trimming stripped 4 bases from V and 0 bases from J, with 13 bases between. Germline V gene lookup returns CDR1 SNHLY and CDR2 FYNNEI. This CDR3 contains 17 residues. The CDR3 DNA reads as TGTGCCAGCAGTGGTAAGAGGACCCCCTCTGGGGCCAACGTCCTGACTTTC. Its translation is CASSGKRTPSGANVLTF. The full variable domain, completed using reference TRBV2 and TRBJ2-6, is EPEVTQTPSHQVTQMGQEVILRCVPISNHLYFYWYRQILGQKVEFLVSFYNNEISEKSEIFDDQFSVERPDGSNFTLKIRSTKLEDSAMYFCASSGKRTPSGANVLTFGAGSRLTVL.

The chain links TRBV28 to TRBJ1-2, with D possibly matching TRBD1 (5 bases). The ends were cut back, 3 bases at V and 7 bases at J, with 12 bases in the middle. Germline loops: CDR1 MDHEN, CDR2 SYDVKM. The CDR3 covers 13 residues. CDR3 sequence reads: CASSFRGVSGYTF. The CDR3 DNA is TGTGCCAGCAGTTTTAGGGGAGTCAGTGGCTACACCTTC.

V gene TRBV4-2 combines with J gene TRBJ2-3; 8 bases align to TRBD2. Germline trimming cut 3 bases from V and 0 bases from J; bases unmatched to any gene: 20. In germline, CDR1 is LGHNA, CDR2 YNFKEQ. This CDR3 contains 21 residues. DNA of the CDR3: TGTGCCAGCAGCCATCCAGTGGACTCTATACGAGCGGGGGTCAGCACAGATACGCAGTATTTT. It translates to CASSHPVDSIRAGVSTDTQYF.

The rearrangement uses TRBV24-1 and TRBJ2-1; TRBD1 agrees at 8 bases. The CDR3 totals 13 residues. V gave up 4 bases and J gave up 8 bases; unmatched junction bases: 3. Germline-derived CDR1 and CDR2 are KGHDR and SFDVKD. The DNA for the CDR3 is TGTGCCACCAGTGACTCGGACAGGGATGAGCAGTTCTTC. This encodes CATSDSDRDEQFF.

The chain employs TRBV7-8 and TRBJ2-2; TRBD1 aligns across 7 bases. Germline V lookup: CDR1 SGHVS, CDR2 FQNEAQ. The CDR3 has 17 residues. J was trimmed by 2 bases and V by 5 bases; bases with no gene match: 11. CDR3 sequence reads: CASSRSKNRGNTGELFF. The CDR3 coding sequence is TGTGCCAGCAGCCGCTCAAAAAACAGGGGAAACACCGGGGAGCTGTTTTTT.

This chain uses TRBV30 with TRBJ1-4; D ambiguous. The CDR3 is made up of 11 amino acids. Trimming took off 5 bases at V and 13 bases at J, with 14 bases between the two ends. The germline CDR1 and CDR2 sequences are GTSNPN and SVGIG (reference sequence). CDR3 nucleotides: TGTGCCTGGTACCGAGGGCAGCGACTGTTTTTT. Its translation: CAWYRGQRLFF.

Concerning this clone itself: The identical CDR3 is also encoded by other nucleotide sequences in the sample. The chain links TRBV5-1 to TRBJ2-7; 9 positions agree with TRBD2. With 2 bases clipped from V and 1 base from J, the junction kept 1 base outside the gene matches. The CDR3 contains 14 residues. The germline gives CDR1 SGHRS, CDR2 YFSETQ. In DNA, the CDR3 is TGCGCCAGCAGCTTTAGCGGGAGTTCCTACGAGCAGTACTTC. It codes for CASSFSGSSYEQYF.

On this clone: Relative to the germline gene, one junction end is altered; a read error may explain this. As DNA, the CDR3 is TGCGCCAGCAGATTGGGGGGAAGGGGCACAGATACGCAGTATTTT. This gives the protein CASRLGGRGTDTQYF. J is TRBJ2-3 and V is TRBV5-1, with D possibly being TRBD2 (6 bases). Per the germline V gene, CDR1 is SGHRS and CDR2 is YFSETQ. There are 15 residues in the CDR3.

The chain recombines TRBV9 with TRBJ2-1; 9 bases line up with TRBD2. CDR1 and CDR2 from the germline V gene are SGDLS and YYNGEE. The CDR3 runs 18 residues. The V and J ends lost 6 bases and 8 bases, in that order; junction bases with no gene match: 21. CDR3 bases: TGTGCCAGCAATGGGGTAGCGGGAGCCGACTTGAGGGGGGATGAGCAGTTCTTC. This codes for CASNGVAGADLRGDEQFF.

V and J are TRBV6-5 and TRBJ2-7, with D unresolved. Germline V CDR1 and CDR2: MNHEY, SVGAGI. The V end was cut by 5 bases, the J end by 3 bases, with 5 bases between. The length of the CDR3 is 11 residues. CDR3 region: CASSPDYEQYF. CDR3 nucleotides: TGTGCCAGCAGTCCAGACTACGAGCAGTACTTC.

This clone is a singleton in its sample. J is TRBJ1-1 and V is TRBV19; 9 positions match TRBD1. J lost 4 bases, V lost 3 bases, and 15 bases had no gene match. This CDR3 comprises 18 residues. Germline assignment: CDR1 LNHDA and CDR2 SQIVND (reference sequence). The CDR3 region is CASSIMGGTGSRATEAFF. CDR3 DNA sequence: TGTGCCAGTAGTATCATGGGGGGGACAGGGTCTAGGGCCACTGAAGCTTTCTTT.

The rearrangement joins TRBV30 to TRBJ2-2, with TRBD1 identical over 7 bases. The germline V gene has CDR1 GTSNPN and CDR2 SVGIG (reference sequence). With 3 bases clipped from V and 1 base from J, the junction kept 2 bases outside the gene matches. There are 14 residues in the CDR3. The CDR3 DNA sequence: TGTGCCTGGAGGCGGACAGGGAACACCGGGGAGCTGTTTTTT. This gives the protein CAWRRTGNTGELFF.

In this sample, this clone turned up a few times. The chain carries TRBV4-1 and TRBJ2-7, with a possible D match to TRBD1 (6 bases). Germline V lookup: CDR1 MGHRA, CDR2 YSYEKL. Trimming removed 0 bases at V and 5 bases at J, with 8 bases between. This CDR3 comprises 13 residues. CDR3 protein: CASSQESGDEQYF. In DNA form, the CDR3 reads TGCGCCAGCAGCCAAGAGTCAGGGGACGAGCAGTACTTC.

This rearrangement joins TRBV6-5 to TRBJ1-1; 8 nucleotides match TRBD1. Trimming cost V 5 bases and J 5 bases; bases outside gene matches: 10. The CDR3 sequence is 15 residues long. The germline V gene has CDR1 MNHEY and CDR2 SVGAGI. The CDR3 sequence is CASSPGRGRSTEAFF. The DNA for the CDR3 is TGTGCCAGCAGTCCGGGCAGGGGGCGCAGTACTGAAGCTTTCTTT.

The rearrangement links TRBV7-8 to TRBJ2-7; tentatively, D is TRBD1 (6 bases). The CDR3 is 19 residues long. Trimming pared 3 bases from V and 0 bases from J, leaving 24 bases between. CDR1 and CDR2 (germline): SGHVS, FQNEAQ. CDR3 amino acids: CASSLMSRDTLRSSYEQYF. The CDR3 DNA is TGTGCCAGCAGCTTGATGTCCCGGGACACTTTAAGGAGCTCCTACGAGCAGTACTTC.

The CDR3 loop is CASSIDLIYTEAFF. The CDR3 DNA follows: TGTGCCAGTAGTATAGATCTGATCTACACTGAAGCTTTCTTT. The chain combines TRBV19 with TRBJ1-1; D is uncertain. CDR3 length: 14 amino acids. The germline gives CDR1 LNHDA, CDR2 SQIVND (reference sequence). Deletions cut 0 bases from V and 3 bases from J, with 8 bases between.